The 12 T cell receptor beta chains given below trace back to one sample, sequenced in a study of graft-versus-host responses after intestinal transplantation (dated by TCRdb to 2020 to 2022). Their target antigens are unknown. This specimen's time point label, interpreted: cells obtained before transplantation from donor or recipient. The library was made by the immunoSEQ multiplex PCR assay. The table comes from immuneACCESS by way of TCRdb, which keeps in-frame sequences with V and J called. Part of the clones is missing from these tables; in studies checked, under half for an unresolved V gene and the rest for unknown reasons. For this sample there are 55,000 to 75,000 clones; approximately 87% appear just once. The ten largest account for nearly 0.4% of the sample. The source was unstimulated CD4+ T cells sorted from spleen or lymph node cells, collected before transplant. These receptors came from a human donor who was the organ donor for an intestinal transplant.

The chain is built from TRBV7-3 and TRBJ2-2; D is unresolved. The germline gives CDR1 SGHTA, CDR2 FQGTGA. This CDR3 region has 14 residues. Trimming took off 5 bases at V and 0 bases at J, with 7 bases between the two ends. The CDR3 DNA is TGTGCCAGCAGCCCTTACACGAACACCGGGGAGCTGTTTTTT. Protein: CASSPYTNTGELFF. Based on the CDR3 plus reference TRBV7-3 and TRBJ2-2, the full variable domain is GAGVSQTPSNKVTEKGKYVELRCDPISGHTALYWYRQSLGQGPEFLIYFQGTGAADDSGLPNDRFFAVRPEGSVSTLKIQRTERGDSAVYLCASSPYTNTGELFFGEGSRLTVL.

This rearrangement joins TRBV4-3 to TRBJ2-5; TRBD2 matches at 9 bases. This CDR3 contains 15 residues. V lost 4 bases, J lost 3 bases, and 6 bases stayed unmatched. Germline V gives CDR1 LGHNA, CDR2 YSLEER. CDR3 coding DNA: TGCGCCAGCAGCCGTGGACTAGCGTTTGAAGAGACCCAGTACTTC. It codes for CASSRGLAFEETQYF.

This clone has a single count. V gene TRBV6-1 combines with J gene TRBJ1-1; 7 nucleotides line up with TRBD1. The germline V gene has CDR1 MNHNS and CDR2 SASEGT. This CDR3 contains 13 residues. V trimming: 3 bases; J trimming: 6 bases; junction bases outside the gene matches: 4. The CDR3 nucleotides are TGTGCCAGCAGTGACTACAGGGGTTCTGAAGCTTTCTTT. Its translation is CASSDYRGSEAFF.

This clone was observed once. This chain joins TRBV6-1 and TRBJ2-3, with a possible D match to TRBD2 (6 bases). CDR3 length: 16 residues. Germline CDR1 and CDR2: MNHNS and SASEGT. V shed 3 bases and J shed 5 bases, with 18 bases lying between them. This CDR3 reads CASSDPGGAELDTQYF. The CDR3 region has the DNA TGTGCCAGCAGTGACCCCGGAGGGGCGGAGCTAGATACGCAGTATTTT.

In its sample, this clone was seen once. This rearrangement joins TRBV11-2 to TRBJ2-5; 10 bases are shared with TRBD2. The germline V gene encodes CDR1 SGHAT and CDR2 FQNNGV. V shed 5 bases, J shed 0 bases, and the junction held 6 bases outside the gene matches. The CDR3 spans 16 residues. The CDR3 DNA reads as TGTGCCAGCAGCATCCTTAGCGGGGGGAACCAAGAGACCCAGTACTTC. Protein product: CASSILSGGNQETQYF. Full variable domain (rest looked up from reference TRBV11-2 and TRBJ2-5): EAGVAQSPRYKIIEKRQSVAFWCNPISGHATLYWYQQILGQGPKLLIQFQNNGVVDDSQLPKDRFSAERLKGVDSTLKIQPAKLEDSAVYLCASSILSGGNQETQYFGPGTRLLVL.

This chain uses TRBV29-1 with TRBJ1-1; weak D call: TRBD1 (5 bases). The CDR3 sequence is 9 residues long. The germline V gene has CDR1 SQVTM and CDR2 ANQGSEA. Between the trimmed V and J ends, which lost 3 bases and 10 bases, there was a span of 6 bases. The CDR3 DNA is TGCAGCGTTGACGGGGGAGCTTTCTTT. Protein product: CSVDGGAFF.

The V call is TRBV2, the J call TRBJ2-7, with 8 bases identical to TRBD1. Unmatched junction bases numbered 4, after V lost 3 bases and J lost 3 bases. The germline gives CDR1 SNHLY, CDR2 FYNNEI. CDR3 length: 14 residues. The CDR3 bases are TGTGCCAGCAGTGAGGACAGGGTTATCTACGAGCAGTACGTC. Translating gives CASSEDRVIYEQYV.

The rearrangement uses TRBV28 and TRBJ2-2; TRBD1 matches 9 bases. This CDR3 has 16 amino acids. Trimming took 1 base from V and 5 from J; bases not matched to a gene: 5. Germline CDR1 is MDHEN and CDR2 is SYDVKM. In DNA, the CDR3 is TGTGCCAGCAGTTTATCATCGGGACAGGGAACCGGGGAGCTGTTTTTT. Its protein product is CASSLSSGQGTGELFF.

The rearrangement links TRBV6-6 to TRBJ2-7; the D gene is possibly TRBD2 (6 bases). CDR1 and CDR2 (germline): MNHNY, SVGAGI (reference sequence). The CDR3 is made up of 14 amino acids. Trimming stripped 7 bases from V and 1 base from J, with 14 bases between. This CDR3 is CASTREGTSYEQYV. The CDR3 bases are TGTGCCAGCACCCGAGAGGGGACTTCCTACGAGCAGTACGTC.

V usage is TRBV6-5 and J usage is TRBJ2-7, with 8 bases lining up with TRBD2. Germline V gene lookup returns CDR1 MNHEY and CDR2 SVGAGI. This CDR3 is built from 15 residues. V lost 2 bases, J lost 0 bases, and 3 bases stayed unmatched. The CDR3 spells CASSYRGGSSYEQYV. In nucleotides, the CDR3 is TGTGCCAGCAGTTACCGGGGGGGGAGCTCCTACGAGCAGTACGTC.

The chain uses TRBV6-5 and TRBJ2-3; 10 positions agree with TRBD1. The trim removed 9 bases at V and 5 bases at J, leaving 8 bases unmatched. Germline V gene lookup returns CDR1 MNHEY and CDR2 SVGAGI. The CDR3 is 14 residues long. The CDR3 region has the DNA TGTGCCAGTAGGAGACAGGGGGCTGTAGATACGCAGTATTTT. This codes for CASRRQGAVDTQYF.

The chain recombines TRBV10-1 with TRBJ2-2; tentative D call: TRBD2 (6 bases). This CDR3 has 14 amino acids. V lost 6 bases and J lost 5, with 13 bases in between. Germline loops: CDR1 WNHNN, CDR2 SYGVQD (reference sequence). CDR3 protein: CASRLDGGTGELFF. DNA for the CDR3: TGCGCCAGCAGACTGGATGGGGGGACCGGGGAGCTGTTTTTT.